This note documents a single T cell receptor beta chain sequence. Its antigen remains unknown. A quantity of roughly 0.5 to 1 ug RNA underwent reverse transcription using random hexamers. An immunoSEQ multiplex PCR amplified TCR beta CDR3 over 54 Vbeta and 13 Jbeta. TCRdb re-analysed the immunoSEQ multiplex PCR reads in MiXCR, keeping a single row per CDR3 protein. This sample has about 120,000 distinct CDR3 sequences, with around 90% found just once. The source of the sample is a study of CD8 T cells in Susac syndrome. Sequencing of TCR beta was performed on blood CD8+ T cells and on blood CD4+ T cells. The controls, all healthy donors, were matched for age and sex. Study-wide findings and caveats: Regarding the TCR sequencing and HLA analysis, the study admitted that a relatively small number of individuals were involved.

The source material was CD4+ T cells from PBMCs. The source is a human donor in good health.

The CDR3 DNA is TGTGCCAGCAGTTACCCTTACAATGAGCAGTTCTTC. It encodes CASSYPYNEQFF. This chain uses TRBV6-2 or TRBV6-3 with TRBJ2-1; D unclear. V was pared by 2 bases and J by 4 bases, with 3 bases between. The CDR3 length is 12 residues. From germline, CDR1 is MNHEY and CDR2 SVGEGT.